The clone carrying this T cell receptor beta chain has more than one count but fewer than ten. Its target is unknown. The entry originates in a study of T cell repertoires in cytomegalovirus infection. TCRdb re-called the reads with MiXCR, one entry per CDR3 protein. The table shows 650,000 to 900,000 distinct CDR3 sequences, with roughly 29% occurring only once. V lost 2 bases and J lost 11, with 15 bases in between. Germline V gives CDR1 SEHNR, CDR2 FQNEAQ (reference sequence). The CDR3 extends over 13 amino acids. The chain links TRBV7-9 to TRBJ1-1; D is unclear. This sequence was found in a human donor in good health (CMV status not recorded). Some clones in this sample may be carry-over from other donors' samples. This specimen was cultured CD8+ T cells from PBMCs, taken from culture after CMV antigen stimulation. The CDR3 DNA sequence: TGTGCCAGCAGCTTATTAACGGGGTTGGTGGCTTTCTTT. Protein sequence: CASSLLTGLVAFF.